This T cell receptor (beta chain) originates from a study of regulatory T cells. Study outcomes and limitations: In CD3G-deficient patients, conventional CD4+ T cells were enriched for hydrophobic CDR3 residues at positions 6 and 7.

Primers: 52 TRBV forward and 13 TRBJ reverse. This table comes from immunoSEQ multiplex PCR, and its TCRdb copy is limited to in-frame clones, with some not included. Of about 23,000 clones in the sample, more than 70% were seen once. Patients aged 2 to 39 years had fewer naive T cells. The V and J ends lost 5 bases and 3 bases, in that order; junction bases with no gene match: 4. The CDR3 is 13 amino acids. From germline, CDR1 is SGHRS and CDR2 YFSETQ. Comments on this clone: Antigen unknown.

The sequenced sample was conventional CD4+ T cells sorted from blood. This TCR was recovered from a child aged 10 to 17 with CD3G deficiency. This chain links TRBV5-1 with TRBJ1-2; 7 positions agree with TRBD1. CDR3 amino acids: CASSTGTDYGYTF. Here the CDR3 DNA reads TGCGCCAGCAGTACCGGGACAGACTATGGCTACACCTTC.